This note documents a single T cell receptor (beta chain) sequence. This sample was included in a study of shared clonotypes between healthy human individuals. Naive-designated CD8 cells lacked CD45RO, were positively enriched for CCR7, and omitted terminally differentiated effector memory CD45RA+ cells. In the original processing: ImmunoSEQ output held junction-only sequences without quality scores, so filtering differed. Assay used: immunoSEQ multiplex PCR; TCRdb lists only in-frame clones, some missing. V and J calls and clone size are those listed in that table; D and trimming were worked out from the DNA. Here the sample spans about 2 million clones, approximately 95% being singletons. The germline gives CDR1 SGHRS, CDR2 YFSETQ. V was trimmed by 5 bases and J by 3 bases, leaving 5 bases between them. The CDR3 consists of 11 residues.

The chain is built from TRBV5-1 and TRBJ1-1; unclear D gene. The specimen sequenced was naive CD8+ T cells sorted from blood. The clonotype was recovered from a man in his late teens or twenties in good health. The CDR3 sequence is CASRRDTEAFF. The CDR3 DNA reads TGCGCCAGCAGACGTGACACTGAAGCTTTCTTT.